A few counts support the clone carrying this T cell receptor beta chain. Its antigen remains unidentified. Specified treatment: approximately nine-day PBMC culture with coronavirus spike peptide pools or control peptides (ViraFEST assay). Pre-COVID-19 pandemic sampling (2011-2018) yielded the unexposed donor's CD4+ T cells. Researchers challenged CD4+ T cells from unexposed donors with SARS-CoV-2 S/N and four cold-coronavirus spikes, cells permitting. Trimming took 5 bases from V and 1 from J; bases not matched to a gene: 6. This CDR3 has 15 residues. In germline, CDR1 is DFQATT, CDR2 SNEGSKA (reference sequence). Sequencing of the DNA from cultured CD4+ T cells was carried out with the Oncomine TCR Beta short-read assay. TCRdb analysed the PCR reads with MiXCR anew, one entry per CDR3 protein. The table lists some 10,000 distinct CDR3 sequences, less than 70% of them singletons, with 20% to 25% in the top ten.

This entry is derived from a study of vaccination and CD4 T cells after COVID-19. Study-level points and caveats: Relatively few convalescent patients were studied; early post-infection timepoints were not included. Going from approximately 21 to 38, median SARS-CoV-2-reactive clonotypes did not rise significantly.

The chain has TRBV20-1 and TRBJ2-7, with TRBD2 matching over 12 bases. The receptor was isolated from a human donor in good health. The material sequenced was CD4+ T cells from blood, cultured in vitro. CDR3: CSASRGLAGSYEQYF. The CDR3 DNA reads TGCAGTGCTTCTAGAGGACTAGCGGGATCCTACGAGCAGTACTTC.